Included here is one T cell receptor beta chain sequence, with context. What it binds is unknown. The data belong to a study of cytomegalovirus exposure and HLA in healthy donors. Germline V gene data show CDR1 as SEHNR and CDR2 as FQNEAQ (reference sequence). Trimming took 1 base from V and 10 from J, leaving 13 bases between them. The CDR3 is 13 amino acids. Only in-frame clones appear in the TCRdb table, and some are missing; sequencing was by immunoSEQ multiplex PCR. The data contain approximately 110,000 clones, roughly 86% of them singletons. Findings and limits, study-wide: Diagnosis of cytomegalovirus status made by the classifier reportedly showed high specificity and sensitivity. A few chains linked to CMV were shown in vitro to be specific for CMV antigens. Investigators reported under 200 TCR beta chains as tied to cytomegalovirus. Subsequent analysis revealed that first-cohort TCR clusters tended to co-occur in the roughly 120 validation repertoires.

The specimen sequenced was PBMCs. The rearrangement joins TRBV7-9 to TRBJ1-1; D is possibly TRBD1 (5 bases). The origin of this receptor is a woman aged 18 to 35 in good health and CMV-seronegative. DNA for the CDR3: TGTGCCAGCAGCTTAGGGGGCTCCCCAGGAGCTTTCTTT. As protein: CASSLGGSPGAFF.